Here is one TCR beta chain with its context. The data belong to a study of shared clonotypes between healthy human individuals. Per germline, CDR1 KGHSH and CDR2 LQKENI. This CDR3 is built from 15 residues. Deletions cut 3 bases from V and 0 bases from J, with 12 bases between. Repertoires were generated with immunoSEQ multiplex PCR, while TCRdb's copy carries only in-frame clones and drops some. Of 2 million to 3 million clones in the sample, roughly 93% are singletons; the top ten hold roughly 0.36%. The genes are TRBV18 and TRBJ2-7, with D tentatively TRBD1 (6 bases). The receptor's source is a man aged 18 to 29 in good health. Some clones in this sample may be carry-over from other donors' samples. Source material: naive CD4+ T cells from PBMCs. Subset noted: CD45RA+ positively selected. The CDR3 here is CASSPRQENSYEQYF. The DNA of the CDR3 is TGTGCCAGCTCACCTCGACAGGAAAACTCCTACGAGCAGTACTTC.